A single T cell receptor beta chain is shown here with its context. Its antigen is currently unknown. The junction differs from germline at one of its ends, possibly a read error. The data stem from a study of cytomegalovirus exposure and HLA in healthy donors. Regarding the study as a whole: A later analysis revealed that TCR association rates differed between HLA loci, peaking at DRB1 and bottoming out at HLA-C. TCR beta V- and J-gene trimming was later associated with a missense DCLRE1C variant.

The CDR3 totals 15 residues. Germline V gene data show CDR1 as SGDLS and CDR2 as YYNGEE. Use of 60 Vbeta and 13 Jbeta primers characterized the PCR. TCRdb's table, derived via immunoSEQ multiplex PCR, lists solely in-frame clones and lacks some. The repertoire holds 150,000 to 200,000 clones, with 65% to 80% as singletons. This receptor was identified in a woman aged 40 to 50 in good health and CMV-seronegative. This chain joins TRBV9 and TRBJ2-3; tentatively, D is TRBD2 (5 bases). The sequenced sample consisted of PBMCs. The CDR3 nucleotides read TGTGCCAGCAGCTCCCCGTGGGAGTCCACAGATGCGCAGTATTTT. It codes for CASSSPWESTDAQYF.